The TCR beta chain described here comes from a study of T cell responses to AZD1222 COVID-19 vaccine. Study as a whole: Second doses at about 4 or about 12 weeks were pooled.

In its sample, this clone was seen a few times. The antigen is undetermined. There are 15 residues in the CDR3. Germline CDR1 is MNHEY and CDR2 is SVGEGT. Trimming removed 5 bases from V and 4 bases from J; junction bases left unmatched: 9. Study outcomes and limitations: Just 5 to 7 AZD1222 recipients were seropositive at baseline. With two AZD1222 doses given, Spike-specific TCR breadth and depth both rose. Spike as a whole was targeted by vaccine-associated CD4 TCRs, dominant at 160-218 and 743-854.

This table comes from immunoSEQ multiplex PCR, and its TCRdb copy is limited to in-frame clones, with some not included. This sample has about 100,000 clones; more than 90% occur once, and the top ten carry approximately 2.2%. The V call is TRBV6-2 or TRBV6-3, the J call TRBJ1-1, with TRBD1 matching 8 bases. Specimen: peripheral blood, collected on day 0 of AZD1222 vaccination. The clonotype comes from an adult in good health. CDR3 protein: CASSKLTGGVTEAFF. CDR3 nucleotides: TGTGCCAGCAGTAAGCTCACAGGGGGAGTCACTGAAGCTTTCTTT.